This TCR beta chain was profiled in a study of T cell responses to AZD1222 COVID-19 vaccine. Remarks on this clone: Its target is unknown.

Findings of the study overall: In the spike-specific TCR repertoire, nearly half reportedly target unmutated variant regions. Of the AZD1222 recipients, only 5 or 6 were seropositive at baseline. Receipt of two AZD1222 doses was followed by a rise in Spike-specific TCR breadth and depth.

Using immunoSEQ multiplex PCR, the repertoire was profiled, and TCRdb retains in-frame clones only, with some absent. The sample lists about 88,000 clones, about 90% occurring once. CDR3 length equals 15 residues. V shed 4 bases and J shed 5 bases, with 13 bases lying between them. The germline CDR1 and CDR2 sequences are SGHNT and YYREEE (reference sequence). The receptor comes from an adult in good health. The chain joins TRBV5-4 to TRBJ1-6; D is undetermined. Sequencing was performed on peripheral blood, taken on day 0 of AZD1222 vaccination. The chain's CDR3 is CASSPSGTHNSPLHF. CDR3 nucleotide sequence: TGTGCCAGCAGCCCCTCTGGCACCCATAATTCACCCCTCCACTTT.